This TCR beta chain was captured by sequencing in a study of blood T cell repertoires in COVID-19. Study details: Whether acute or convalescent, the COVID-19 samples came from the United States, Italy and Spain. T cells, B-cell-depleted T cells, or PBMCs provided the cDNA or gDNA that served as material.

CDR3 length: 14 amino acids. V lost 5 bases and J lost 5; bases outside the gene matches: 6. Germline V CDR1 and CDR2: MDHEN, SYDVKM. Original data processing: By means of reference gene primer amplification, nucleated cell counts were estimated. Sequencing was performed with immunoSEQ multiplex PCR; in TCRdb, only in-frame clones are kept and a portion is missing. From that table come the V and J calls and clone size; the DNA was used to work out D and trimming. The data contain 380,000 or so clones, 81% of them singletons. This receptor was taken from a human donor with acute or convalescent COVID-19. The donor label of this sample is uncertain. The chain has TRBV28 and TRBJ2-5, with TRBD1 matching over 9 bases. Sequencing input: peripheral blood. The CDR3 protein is CASSITGGSETQYF. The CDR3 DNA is TGTGCCAGCAGTATAACAGGGGGCAGTGAGACCCAGTACTTC.